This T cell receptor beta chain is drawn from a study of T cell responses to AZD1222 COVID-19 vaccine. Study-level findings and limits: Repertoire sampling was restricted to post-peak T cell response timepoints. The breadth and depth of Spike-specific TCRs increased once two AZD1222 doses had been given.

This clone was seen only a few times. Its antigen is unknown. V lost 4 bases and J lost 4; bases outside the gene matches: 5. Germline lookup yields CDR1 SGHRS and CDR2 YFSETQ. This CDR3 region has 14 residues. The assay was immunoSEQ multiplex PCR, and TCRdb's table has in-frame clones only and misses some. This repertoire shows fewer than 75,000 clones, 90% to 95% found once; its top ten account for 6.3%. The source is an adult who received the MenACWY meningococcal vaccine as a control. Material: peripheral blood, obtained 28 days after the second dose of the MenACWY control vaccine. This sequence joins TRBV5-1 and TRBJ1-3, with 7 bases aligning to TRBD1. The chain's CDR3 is CASSPGTVGNTIYF. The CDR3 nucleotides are TGCGCCAGCAGCCCAGGGACAGTAGGAAACACCATATATTTT.